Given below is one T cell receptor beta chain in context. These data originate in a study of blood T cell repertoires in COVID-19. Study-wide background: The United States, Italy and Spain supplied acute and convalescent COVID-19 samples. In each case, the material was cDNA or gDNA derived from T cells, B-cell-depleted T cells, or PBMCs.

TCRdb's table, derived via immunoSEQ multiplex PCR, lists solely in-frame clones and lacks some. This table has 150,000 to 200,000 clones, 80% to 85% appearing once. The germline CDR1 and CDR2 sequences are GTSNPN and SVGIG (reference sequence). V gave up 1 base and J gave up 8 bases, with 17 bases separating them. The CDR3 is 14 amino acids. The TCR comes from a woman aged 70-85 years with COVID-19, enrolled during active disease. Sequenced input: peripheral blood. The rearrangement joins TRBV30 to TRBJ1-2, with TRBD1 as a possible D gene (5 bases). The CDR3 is CAWSETVVGGGYTF. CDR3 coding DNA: TGTGCCTGGAGTGAAACTGTCGTGGGGGGAGGCTACACCTTC.